A single sample is the source of the 11 T cell receptor beta chains below, sequenced in a study of cytomegalovirus exposure and HLA in healthy donors. With 60 Vbeta and 13 Jbeta primers, the PCR was carried out. The method was immunoSEQ multiplex PCR; TCRdb's version includes in-frame clones alone and lacks a portion of them. The table shows around 150,000 clones, with approximately 78% occurring only once. The sample was PBMCs. The receptors were sampled from a young woman in good health and CMV-seronegative.

The rearrangement joins TRBV14 to TRBJ2-7; 7 positions agree with TRBD2. This CDR3 has 15 amino acids. Trimming at V came to 3 bases and at J to 2 bases, leaving 7 bases not matched to a gene. CDR1 is SGHDN, CDR2 FVKESK, per germline. Here the CDR3 DNA reads TGTGCCAGCAGCCATTTATATGCGGGAGCCTACGAGCAGTACTTC. Amino acid sequence: CASSHLYAGAYEQYF.

This clone was seen more than once but under ten times. The rearrangement uses TRBV11-2 and TRBJ2-3; weak D call: TRBD2 (6 bases). This CDR3 has 15 residues. Trimming cost V 0 bases and J 2 bases, with 9 bases left between them. The germline V gene has CDR1 SGHAT and CDR2 FQNNGV. In nucleotides, the CDR3 is TGTGCCAGCAGCTTAGATTGGGGGGACACAGATACGCAGTATTTT. Translation: CASSLDWGDTDTQYF.

This clone was seen just once. The chain is built from TRBV13 and TRBJ2-7; 8 bases fit TRBD2. The CDR3 covers 14 residues. The germline CDR1 and CDR2 sequences are PRHDT and FYEKMQ (reference sequence). The ends lost 6 bases at V and 5 bases at J; junction bases unmatched: 9. CDR3 nucleotides: TGTGCCAGCAGGCGAGCGGGGGAAGGAGACGAGCAGTACTTC. Protein product: CASRRAGEGDEQYF. Full variable domain (rest looked up from reference TRBV13 and TRBJ2-7): AAGVIQSPRHLIKEKRETATLKCYPIPRHDTVYWYQQGPGQDPQFLISFYEKMQSDKGSIPDRFSAQQFSDYHSELNMSSLELGDSALYFCASRRAGEGDEQYFGPGTRLTVT.

This sequence joins TRBV29-1 and TRBJ2-1; D not resolved. The CDR3 consists of 13 residues. The V end lost 5 bases, the J end lost 1 base, and 9 bases lay between the germline ends. Germline CDR1 SQVTM, CDR2 ANQGSEA. CDR3 region: CSVIRDSYNEQFF. Here the CDR3 DNA reads TGCAGCGTTATCCGCGATTCCTACAATGAGCAGTTCTTC.

V gene TRBV9 combines with J gene TRBJ2-3; no firm D call. The CDR3 has 19 amino acids. Germline CDR1 SGDLS, CDR2 YYNGEE. V lost 4 bases and J lost 0, with 24 bases in between. The chain's CDR3 is CASSLPATDPFHSTDTQYF. In nucleotides, the CDR3 is TGTGCCAGCAGCCTTCCCGCAACAGACCCGTTTCATAGCACAGATACGCAGTATTTT.

The chain has TRBV18 and TRBJ1-1; D uncertain. CDR1 KGHSH and CDR2 LQKENI come from the germline V gene. CDR3 length: 13 residues. V was cut by 6 bases and J by 0 bases, with 8 bases left in between. The CDR3, as DNA: TGTGCCAGCTCTGGCGGGGTGAACACTGAAGCTTTCTTT. This sequence encodes CASSGGVNTEAFF. Full variable domain (missing parts from reference TRBV18 and TRBJ1-1): NAGVMQNPRHLVRRRGQEARLRCSPMKGHSHVYWYRQLPEEGLKFMVYLQKENIIDESGMPKERFSAEFPKEGPSILRIQQVVRGDSAAYFCASSGGVNTEAFFGQGTRLTVV.

This clone was seen once. V gene TRBV11-1 combines with J gene TRBJ1-1, with D hard to call. Trimming stripped 5 bases from V and 1 base from J, with 8 bases between. The germline gives CDR1 SGHAT, CDR2 FQDESV (reference sequence). The CDR3 has 13 residues. CDR3 sequence (DNA): TGTGCCAGCAGCCGGGAGGGGAACACTGAAGCTTTCTTT. Translated, it gives CASSREGNTEAFF. The entire variable domain, with the rest obtained from reference TRBV11-1 and TRBJ1-1, is as follows: EAEVAQSPRYKITEKSQAVAFWCDPISGHATLYWYRQILGQGPELLVQFQDESVVDDSQLPKDRFSAERLKGVDSTLKIQPAELGDSAMYLCASSREGNTEAFFGQGTRLTVV.

V gene TRBV5-1 combines with J gene TRBJ2-5, with TRBD2 identical over 10 bases. Per germline, CDR1 SGHRS and CDR2 YFSETQ. Trimming at V came to 3 bases and at J to 4 bases, leaving 9 bases not matched to a gene. The CDR3 length is 16 residues. In DNA form, the CDR3 reads TGCGCCAGCAGCTCGGGACTAGCGTTTGACGCAGAGACCCAGTACTTC. Its protein product is CASSSGLAFDAETQYF.

The chain is built from TRBV5-4 and TRBJ2-5; TRBD1 matches at 8 bases. The J call may be mistaken, given a closer DNA end match to TRBJ2-7. The CDR3 sequence is 15 residues long. Germline V gene sequence: CDR1 SGHNT, CDR2 YYREEE (reference sequence). For the CDR3, the DNA is TGTGCCAGCAGCCCAGAAACAGGGGGATTCTACGAGCAGTACTTC. It yields the protein CASSPETGGFYEQYF.

The V gene is TRBV5-1, the J gene TRBJ2-1; 8 bases line up with TRBD1. V lost 5 bases to trimming and J lost 8 bases; unmatched junction nucleotides: 12. Germline V gene data show CDR1 as SGHRS and CDR2 as YFSETQ. This CDR3 has 15 amino acids. The CDR3 loop reads CASSWQGAEGDEQFF. The CDR3 bases are TGCGCCAGCAGTTGGCAGGGGGCCGAAGGGGATGAGCAGTTCTTC. Using reference TRBV5-1 and TRBJ2-1 for the parts outside the CDR3, the full variable domain is KAGVTQTPRYLIKTRGQQVTLSCSPISGHRSVSWYQQTPGQGLQFLFEYFSETQRNKGNFPGRFSGRQFSNSRSEMNVSTLELGDSALYLCASSWQGAEGDEQFFGPGTRLTVL.

The CDR3 is CASSFKTGGIAGAKGGLGTQYF. The CDR3 DNA sequence: TGTGCCAGCAGCTTCAAGACAGGGGGTATAGCGGGAGCGAAAGGAGGGTTGGGGACCCAGTACTTC. The chain couples TRBV7-6 to TRBJ2-5, with D perhaps matching TRBD1 or TRBD2 (9 bases each). CDR3 length: 22 amino acids. Germline V gives CDR1 SGHVS, CDR2 FNYEAQ. V lost 3 bases and J 7 bases, leaving 39 bases between the germline ends.